The present T cell receptor (beta chain) was sequenced within a study of T cells in Graves' hyperthyroidism and ophthalmopathy. J was trimmed by 5 bases and V by 3 bases; bases with no gene match: 6. This CDR3 spans 13 amino acids. CDR1 is DFQATT and CDR2 is SNEGSKA in the germline V gene (reference sequence). In this sample, this clonotype turned up many times. Regions amplified from RNA transcripts were the TCR beta CDR3 regions. The TCR CDR3 first-round RT-PCR relied on the HTBI primer set. Each CDR3 protein is one row after TCRdb ran MiXCR on the multiplex PCR reads. The sample includes around 280,000 distinct CDR3 sequences, 10% to 15% of them seen just once.

The rearrangement links TRBV20-1 to TRBJ1-1; 7 bases are a match to TRBD1. Sequencing used blood. The sequence was collected from a woman under 40 with Graves' hyperthyroidism that later progressed to Graves' ophthalmopathy. DNA for the CDR3: TGCAGTGCTAGCGTCGTCAGGGGGACTGAAGCTTTCTTT. Amino acid sequence: CSASVVRGTEAFF.